This T cell receptor (beta chain) is drawn from a study of T-cell reconstitution after alpha-beta-depleted transplantation in children. Findings and caveats of the study: After transplant, at about two months, alpha-beta T cells were reportedly derived from several hundred expanded graft clones. Surviving recipient T cells and intrathymic progenitors accounted for some patients' high TCRbeta diversity at day 60. A year post-transplant, T-cell counts and diversity derived mostly from newly produced T cells.

This clonotype was seen a handful of times. What it binds is not known. The germline gives CDR1 SGHRS, CDR2 YFSETQ. The CDR3 consists of 15 residues. Trimming left V 0 bases short and J 0 bases short, with 9 bases between. The TCRbeta library was prepared with unique molecular identifiers. Using its own MiXCR run on the PCR reads, TCRdb lists one record per CDR3 protein. The table lists about 90,000 distinct CDR3 sequences, around 16% of them singletons. Sequenced here: PBMCs, mostly from graft donor cells, sampled 180 days after TCRalphabeta/CD19-depleted stem cell transplant. The TCR sequence derives from a male patient under 10 years old who had a stem cell transplant for acute lymphoblastic leukemia, so the T cells may come from the graft donor. V usage is TRBV5-1 and J usage is TRBJ1-1; a possible D gene is TRBD1 (6 bases). CDR3 sequence (DNA): TGCGCCAGCAGCTTGGACGGGGACATGAACACTGAAGCTTTCTTT. Residues: CASSLDGDMNTEAFF.